The TCR beta chain under discussion was sequenced for a study of type 1 regulatory T cells. Study findings and constraints: Compared with non-type 1 regulatory T cells, type 1 regulatory T cells showed a more restricted TCR repertoire.

The ends lost 2 bases at V and 5 bases at J; junction bases unmatched: 8. The CDR3 is 14 residues long. CDR1 is DFQATT, CDR2 SNEGSKA, per germline (reference sequence). MiXCR, applied by TCRdb to the reads, yields one record per CDR3 protein. The data contain 70,000 or so distinct CDR3 sequences, around 20% of them singletons. This clonotype was seen only a few times. The antigen is not known. The source is a human donor in good health. The chain employs TRBV20-1 and TRBJ2-7, with 8 bases fitting TRBD2. Sample: cultured type 1 regulatory T (Tr1) cells, either the whole culture or a sorted fraction (not recorded which). DNA of the CDR3: TGCAGTGCTAGAAAACTAGCGGATGGGGACGAGCAGTACTTC. Translation: CSARKLADGDEQYF.